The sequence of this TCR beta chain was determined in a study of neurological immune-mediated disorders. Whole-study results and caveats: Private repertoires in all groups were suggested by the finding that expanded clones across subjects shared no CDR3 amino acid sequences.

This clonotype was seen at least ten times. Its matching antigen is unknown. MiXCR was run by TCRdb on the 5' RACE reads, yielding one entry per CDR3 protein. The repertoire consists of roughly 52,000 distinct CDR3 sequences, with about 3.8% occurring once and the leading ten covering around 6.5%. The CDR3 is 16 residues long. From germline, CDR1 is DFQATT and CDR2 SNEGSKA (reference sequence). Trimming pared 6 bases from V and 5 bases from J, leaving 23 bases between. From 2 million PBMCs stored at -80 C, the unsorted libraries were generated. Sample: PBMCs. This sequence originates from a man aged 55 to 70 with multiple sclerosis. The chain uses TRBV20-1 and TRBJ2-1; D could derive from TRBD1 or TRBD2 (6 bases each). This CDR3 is CSARRVGGQRNNEQFF. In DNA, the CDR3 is TGCAGTGCCCGACGTGTCGGGGGCCAGAGGAACAATGAGCAGTTCTTC.